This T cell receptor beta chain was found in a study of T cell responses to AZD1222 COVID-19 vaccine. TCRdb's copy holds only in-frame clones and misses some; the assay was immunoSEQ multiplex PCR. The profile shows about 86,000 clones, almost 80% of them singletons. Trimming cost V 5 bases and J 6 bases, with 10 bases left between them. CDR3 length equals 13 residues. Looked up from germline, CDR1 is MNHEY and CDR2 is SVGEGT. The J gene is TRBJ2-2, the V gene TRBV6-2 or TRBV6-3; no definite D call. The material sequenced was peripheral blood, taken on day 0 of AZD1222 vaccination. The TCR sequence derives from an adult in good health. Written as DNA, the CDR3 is TGTGCCAGCAGTCAAAGAGGCCCCGGGGAGCTGTTTTTT. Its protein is CASSQRGPGELFF.